Here is one TCR beta chain with its context. The CDR3 has 13 residues. V was clipped by 3 bases and J by 6 bases, with 13 bases between them. Germline CDR1 reads SGHTS; CDR2 reads YDEGEE. This sample is drawn from a study of Ad26.COV2.S vaccination and SARS-CoV-2 variants. Study-wide background: The Ad26.COV2.S arm of the COV1001 trial was where the donor was placed. Intramuscularly, Ad26.COV2.S was given either once or twice, 56 days apart.

Treatment denoted: over 15 received Ad26.COV2.S at low or high dose, single or two shots; 5 received placebo; per-sample allocation not given. Day 63 after the first vaccine or placebo injection was the time point for sampling. TCRdb's table, derived via immunoSEQ multiplex PCR, lists solely in-frame clones and lacks some. The sample lists approximately 410,000 clones, 70% to 90% occurring once. The J gene is TRBJ2-7, the V gene TRBV5-8; D is perhaps TRBD2 (5 bases). This specimen consisted of peripheral blood, obtained in a trial of Ad26.COV2.S vaccine versus placebo. The clonotype was recovered from a person aged 18 to 65 who received the Ad26.COV2.S COVID-19 vaccine or a placebo. DNA of the CDR3: TGTGCCAGCAGCTCAACACTAGATCGCGAGCAGTACTTC. This codes for CASSSTLDREQYF.